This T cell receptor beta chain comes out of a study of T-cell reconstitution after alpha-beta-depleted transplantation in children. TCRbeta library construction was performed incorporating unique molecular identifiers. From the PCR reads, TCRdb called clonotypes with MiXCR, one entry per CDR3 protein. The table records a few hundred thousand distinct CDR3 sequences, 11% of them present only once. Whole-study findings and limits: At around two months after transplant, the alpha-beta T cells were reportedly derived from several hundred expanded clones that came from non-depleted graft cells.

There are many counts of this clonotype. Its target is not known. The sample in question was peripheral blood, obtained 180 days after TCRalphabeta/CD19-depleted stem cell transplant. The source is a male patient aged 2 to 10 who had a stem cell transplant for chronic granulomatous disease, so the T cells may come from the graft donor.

CDR3 in DNA: TGCAGTGCTATGACAGCAAACACCGGGGAGCTGTTTTTT. Its translation is CSAMTANTGELFF. This chain connects TRBV20-1 to TRBJ2-2; a possible D gene is TRBD1 (5 bases). Germline CDR1 DFQATT, CDR2 SNEGSKA (reference sequence). The CDR3 runs 13 residues. V was shortened by 4 bases and J by 2 bases, with 8 bases between the two germline ends.